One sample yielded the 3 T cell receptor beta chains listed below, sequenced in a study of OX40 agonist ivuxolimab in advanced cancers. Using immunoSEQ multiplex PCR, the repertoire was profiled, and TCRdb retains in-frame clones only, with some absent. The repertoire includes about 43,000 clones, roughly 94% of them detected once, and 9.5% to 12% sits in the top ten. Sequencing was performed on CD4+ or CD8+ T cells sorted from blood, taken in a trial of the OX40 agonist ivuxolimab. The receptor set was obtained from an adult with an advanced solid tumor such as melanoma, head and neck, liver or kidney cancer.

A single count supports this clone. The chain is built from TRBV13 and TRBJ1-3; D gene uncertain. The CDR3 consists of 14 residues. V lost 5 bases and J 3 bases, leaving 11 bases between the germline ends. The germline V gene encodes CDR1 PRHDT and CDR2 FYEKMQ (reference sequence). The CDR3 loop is CASSHGSFGNTIYF. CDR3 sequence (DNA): TGTGCCAGCAGCCACGGTAGCTTTGGAAACACCATATATTTT.

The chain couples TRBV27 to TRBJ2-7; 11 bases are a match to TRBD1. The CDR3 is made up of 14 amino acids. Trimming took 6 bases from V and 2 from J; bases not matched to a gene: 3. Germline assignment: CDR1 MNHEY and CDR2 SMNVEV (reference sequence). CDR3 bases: TGTGCCAGCAGCCCGGGACAGGGGGCCTACGAGCAGTACTTC. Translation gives CASSPGQGAYEQYF.

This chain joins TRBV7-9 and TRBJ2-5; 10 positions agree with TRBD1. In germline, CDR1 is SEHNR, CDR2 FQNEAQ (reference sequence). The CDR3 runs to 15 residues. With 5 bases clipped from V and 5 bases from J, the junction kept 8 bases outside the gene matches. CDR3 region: CASSRRQGAGETQYF. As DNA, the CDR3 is TGTGCCAGCAGCCGAAGACAGGGGGCAGGGGAGACCCAGTACTTC.